Sequencing of this TCR beta chain was carried out in a study of cytomegalovirus exposure and HLA in healthy donors. The wider study: The same platform was used for the 100 to 150 validation repertoires and the 500 to 700 first-cohort repertoires, a later analysis reported. Findings and caveats of the study: The classifier, whose performance was assessed in both the original and validation cohorts, reportedly diagnosed cytomegalovirus status with high specificity and sensitivity.

Details on this clone: Its target is not known.

The J segment lost 4 bases and the V segment lost 7 bases, leaving 5 bases of the junction unmatched. This CDR3 region has 13 residues. CDR1 and CDR2 from the germline V gene are SGHRS and YFSETQ. Only in-frame clones appear in the TCRdb table, and some are missing; sequencing was by immunoSEQ multiplex PCR. Of tens of thousands of clones detected, approximately 94% appear once; the ten largest clones hold about 1.5%. The chain uses TRBV5-1 and TRBJ1-1, with TRBD1 identical over 9 bases. Material: PBMCs. This receptor was identified in a young man in good health and CMV-seropositive. DNA of the CDR3: TGCGCCAGCGGAGCGACAGGGGGCACTGAAGCTTTCTTT. Translating gives CASGATGGTEAFF.